This TCR beta chain appears in the sequencing data of a study of blood T cells in healthy people across ages. A second PCR, run for roughly 7 to 11 cycles, used a sample-barcoded 5' primer plus a J-beta primer mix. Each of the cDNA molecules was tagged by a template-switch adaptor with 12 random nucleotides. Each CDR3 protein gets one entry after TCRdb re-called the 5' RACE reads with MiXCR. This repertoire shows 1.4 million to 1.5 million distinct CDR3 sequences, about 43% found once; its top ten account for roughly 7.9%. Germline values: CDR1 DFQATT, CDR2 SNEGSKA (reference sequence). Trimming left V 3 bases short and J 2 bases short, with 12 bases between. This CDR3 has 14 residues. Broader study findings: Per million T cells, TCR beta diversity dropped roughly linearly as age increased. The study found more naive CD4+ cells and higher diversity in long-lived than aged donors.

Donors were healthy Caucasian individuals from Russia aged about 6 to 90. As regards this clonotype: Antigen specificity is unknown.

The source of this sequence is a woman aged 18-29 years in good health. The V gene is TRBV20-1, the J gene TRBJ2-3; D assignment may be TRBD1 or TRBD2 (5 bases each). The sample taken for sequencing was blood. The CDR3 region has the DNA TGCAGTGCTAGCTCAGGGAGACTCACAGATACGCAGTATTTT. This encodes CSASSGRLTDTQYF.